The rows below give T cell receptor beta chains drawn from one sample of a study of identical twins. In TCRdb, the 5' RACE reads were re-called with MiXCR into one record per CDR3 protein. The table records a few hundred thousand distinct CDR3 sequences, 10% to 15% of them present only once. In addition, the sample was reused for a study of yellow fever vaccine responses in identical twins.

Input material: CD8+ T cells sorted from blood. These receptors all stem from a woman younger than 35 in good health. Each CDR3 is given with its conserved first and last residue. The order of the fields is clone size, J gene, D gene, V gene, CDR3 protein, CDR3 DNA. A D gene is named only where the DNA matches it firmly. Size tells how often a clone was seen (once, few, many) or the class of an expanded clone, and some rows leave it out.

-	TRBJ2-7	-	TRBV13	CASSHQASLTGRAWEQYF	TGTGCCAGCAGTCACCAAGCCTCCCTGACAGGAAGGGCGTGGGAGCAGTACTTC
many	TRBJ2-2	-	TRBV2	CASSDQNTGELFF	TGTGCCAGCAGTGATCAAAACACCGGGGAGCTGTTTTTT
few	TRBJ1-2	-	TRBV5-1	CASSLEVGVTYGYTF	TGCGCCAGCAGCTTGGAGGTAGGGGTCACCTATGGCTACACCTTC
few	TRBJ2-2	-	TRBV9	CASSVASPNTGELFF	TGTGCCAGCAGCGTCGCTAGCCCGAACACCGGGGAGCTGTTTTTT
many	TRBJ1-1	-	TRBV12-3/TRBV12-4	CASSLLPLRVTEAFF	TGTGCCAGCAGTTTATTGCCCCTTAGGGTTACTGAAGCTTTCTTT
-	TRBJ2-1	-	TRBV27	CASSSGDLGQFF	TGTGCCAGCAGTTCTGGGGATCTTGGGCAGTTCTTC
few	TRBJ1-6	-	TRBV20-1	CSARARDGGYSPLHF	TGCAGTGCTAGAGCCCGGGACGGCGGCTACTCACCCCTCCACTTT
many	TRBJ1-5	TRBD1	TRBV12-3/TRBV12-4	CASSEDRGSQPQHF	TGTGCCAGCAGTGAGGACAGGGGAAGTCAGCCCCAGCATTTT
many	TRBJ2-1	TRBD1	TRBV6-5	CASGTGVEQFF	TGTGCCAGCGGTACAGGGGTTGAGCAGTTCTTC
many	TRBJ2-7	-	TRBV7-2	CASSLGDIIYEQYF	TGTGCCAGCAGCTTAGGAGACATTATCTACGAGCAGTACTTC
-	TRBJ2-5	TRBD2	TRBV9	CASSVGLGTSGEAQETQYF	TGTGCCAGCAGCGTAGGACTAGGGACTAGCGGGGAAGCTCAAGAGACCCAGTACTTC
few	TRBJ2-5	-	TRBV11-1	CASSSNKNRSRVLETQYF	TGTGCCAGCAGCTCAAATAAGAACAGAAGCAGGGTGCTGGAGACCCAGTACTTC
many	TRBJ1-1	TRBD1	TRBV12-3/TRBV12-4	CASSPGTGGTEAFF	TGTGCCAGCAGTCCCGGGACAGGGGGCACTGAAGCTTTCTTT
few	TRBJ2-1	-	TRBV5-1	CASSSGYSSYNEQFF	TGCGCCAGCAGCTCCGGGTACAGCTCCTACAATGAGCAGTTCTTC
few	TRBJ1-1	-	TRBV4-1	CASRGGTTEAFF	TGCGCCAGCAGAGGGGGGACCACTGAAGCTTTCTTT
many	TRBJ2-1	TRBD1	TRBV12-3/TRBV12-4	CASIPDRGNEQFF	TGTGCCAGCATCCCCGACAGGGGGAATGAGCAGTTCTTC
few	TRBJ2-3	-	TRBV7-6	CASSAYSASTDTQYF	TGTGCCAGCAGCGCCTACTCGGCTAGCACAGATACGCAGTATTTT
few	TRBJ2-2	-	TRBV20-1	CSARGWEDDTGELFF	TGCAGTGCTAGGGGGTGGGAGGACGACACCGGGGAGCTGTTTTTT
-	TRBJ1-2	-	TRBV29-1	CSVVVGIGYTF	TGCAGCGTTGTAGTGGGGATCGGCTACACCTTC
once	TRBJ2-7	-	TRBV27	CASSSLTDSYEQYF	TGTGCCAGCAGCAGTCTCACGGACTCCTACGAGCAGTACTTC
few	TRBJ1-5	-	TRBV5-6	CASSLGEGQPQHF	TGTGCCAGCAGCTTGGGGGAAGGGCAGCCCCAGCATTTT
few	TRBJ2-7	-	TRBV7-8	CASSHFRDSSSYEQYF	TGTGCCAGCAGCCACTTCCGGGACTCCAGCTCCTACGAGCAGTACTTC
many	TRBJ2-1	-	TRBV12-3/TRBV12-4	CASSLAPSVEQFF	TGTGCCAGCAGTTTAGCTCCTAGCGTTGAGCAGTTCTTC
-	TRBJ2-3	-	TRBV12-3/TRBV12-4	CASSLRDGATDTQYF	TGTGCCAGCAGTTTAAGGGACGGGGCCACAGATACGCAGTATTTT
-	TRBJ2-3	TRBD2	TRBV20-1	CSARSGGVADTQYF	TGCAGTGCCAGGAGCGGGGGGGTGGCAGATACGCAGTATTTT
-	TRBJ1-4	-	TRBV7-9	CASSLDEKLFF	TGTGCCAGCAGCTTAGATGAAAAACTGTTTTTT
-	TRBJ2-7	TRBD1	TRBV24-1	CATRPNRGLPGEQYF	TGTGCCACCAGACCGAACAGGGGGTTGCCGGGCGAGCAGTACTTC
few	TRBJ2-2	-	TRBV13	CASSLSSGVPNTNTGELFF	TGTGCCAGCAGCTTATCATCAGGGGTCCCAAACACGAACACCGGGGAGCTGTTTTTT
-	TRBJ2-2	TRBD2	TRBV27	CASSRLASGGAHTGELFF	TGTGCCAGCAGTCGTCTGGCTAGCGGGGGGGCCCACACCGGGGAGCTGTTTTTT
few	TRBJ1-5	-	TRBV12-3/TRBV12-4	CASSFVFRSGPSNQPQHF	TGTGCCAGCAGTTTTGTCTTTCGGTCTGGTCCTAGCAATCAGCCCCAGCATTTT
few	TRBJ2-3	TRBD2	TRBV9	CASSGLAGAVTDTQYF	TGTGCCAGCAGTGGGTTGGCGGGAGCTGTAACAGATACGCAGTATTTT